Following are 28 T cell receptor beta chains from one sample sequenced in a study of cytomegalovirus exposure and HLA in healthy donors. Use of 60 Vbeta and 13 Jbeta primers characterized the PCR. Generated by immunoSEQ multiplex PCR, the TCRdb table keeps only in-frame clones and is missing some. The sample contains 200,000 or so clones, 60% to 80% of which appear only once. Input material: PBMCs. The receptors come from a young man in good health and CMV-seronegative.

The V call is TRBV19, the J call TRBJ1-2; D is perhaps TRBD1 (6 bases). CDR3 length equals 13 residues. Trimming pared 7 bases from V and 8 bases from J, leaving 17 bases between. Germline CDR1 is LNHDA and CDR2 is SQIVND (reference sequence). CDR3 sequence reads: CASITGQSAGYTF. The DNA of the CDR3 is TGTGCCAGTATCACCGGACAGTCGGCGGGCTACACCTTC.

This chain links TRBV6-5 with TRBJ2-5; D possibly corresponds to TRBD1 (6 bases). Germline V CDR1 and CDR2: MNHEY, SVGAGI. The CDR3 totals 14 residues. V lost 6 bases and J 3 bases, leaving 14 bases between the germline ends. CDR3 sequence reads: CASRIQGPKETQYF. CDR3 DNA: TGTGCCAGCAGAATTCAGGGGCCGAAAGAGACCCAGTACTTC.

This chain connects TRBV5-1 to TRBJ2-2; the D gene is possibly TRBD1 (6 bases). Per germline, CDR1 SGHRS and CDR2 YFSETQ. V lost 0 bases, J lost 5 bases, and 8 bases lay in between. There are 14 residues in the CDR3. The CDR3 is CASSLARGTGELFF. In DNA form, the CDR3 reads TGCGCCAGCAGCTTGGCGAGGGGGACCGGGGAGCTGTTTTTT.

The count of this clone is one. CDR3 DNA sequence: TGTGCCAGCAGCTCCACAACGCTAGTGAACCAAGAGACCCAGTACTTC. As protein: CASSSTTLVNQETQYF. The chain recombines TRBV7-3 with TRBJ2-5, with unresolved D. The CDR3 sequence is 16 residues long. Trimming removed 4 bases at V and 0 bases at J, with 15 bases between. Per the germline V gene, CDR1 is SGHTA and CDR2 is FQGTGA.

The genes are TRBV6-5 and TRBJ1-2; D gene uncertain. This CDR3 comprises 12 residues. V was pared by 6 bases and J by 8 bases, with 13 bases between. The germline gives CDR1 MNHEY, CDR2 SVGAGI. CDR3 coding DNA: TGTGCCAGCAGGACGGAGACGTGGGGCTACACCTTC. Its protein is CASRTETWGYTF.

The chain recombines TRBV7-2 with TRBJ2-4; D is possibly TRBD2 (7 bases). The germline V and J ends were trimmed by 1 base and 8 bases, with 15 bases remaining between them. The CDR3 loop spans 15 amino acids. Germline-derived CDR1 and CDR2 are SGHTA and FQGNSA. The CDR3 DNA follows: TGTGCCAGCAGCTTAGACCCTGGGGGGGCGTACATTCAGTACTTC. This translates into CASSLDPGGAYIQYF.

The rearrangement links TRBV4-2 to TRBJ2-7, with TRBD2 identical over 9 bases. Germline assignment: CDR1 LGHNA and CDR2 YNFKEQ. This CDR3 comprises 12 residues. With 4 bases clipped from V and 5 bases from J, the junction kept 0 bases outside the gene matches. The CDR3 DNA sequence: TGTGCCAGCAGCCCTAGCGGGGACGAGCAGTACTTC. Translating gives CASSPSGDEQYF.

This clone occurred once. V gene TRBV15 combines with J gene TRBJ2-5, with 9 nucleotides matching TRBD2. The J call may be faulty, since TRBJ2-7 better matches the DNA end. This CDR3 spans 15 amino acids. From germline, CDR1 is LNHNV and CDR2 YYDKDF (reference sequence). In nucleotides, the CDR3 is TGTGCCACCAGCAGAGATAGCCTAGCGGGAAACGAGCAGTACTTC. It specifies CATSRDSLAGNEQYF.

The V gene is TRBV27, the J gene TRBJ2-2, with 9 bases aligning to TRBD2. The ends lost 6 bases at V and 2 bases at J; junction bases unmatched: 4. The CDR3 loop spans 15 amino acids. Per germline, CDR1 MNHEY and CDR2 SMNVEV (reference sequence). CDR3: CASSWTSANTGELFF. For the CDR3, the DNA is TGTGCCAGCAGCTGGACTAGCGCTAACACCGGGGAGCTGTTTTTT.

V is TRBV28 and J is TRBJ1-3; a weak D match, TRBD1 (5 bases). The CDR3 spans 17 residues. The V and J ends lost 1 base and 0 bases respectively, with 13 bases between them. Germline loops: CDR1 MDHEN, CDR2 SYDVKM. The CDR3 loop is CASSLFRGTYSGNTIYF. CDR3 nucleotides: TGTGCCAGCAGTTTATTCCGGGGGACCTACTCTGGAAACACCATATATTTT.

The chain combines TRBV28 with TRBJ1-5, with 9 bases identical to TRBD1. Germline V gene lookup returns CDR1 MDHEN and CDR2 SYDVKM. Trimming removed 2 bases from V and 6 bases from J; junction bases left unmatched: 5. The CDR3 has 15 residues. CDR3 in amino acids: CASSLGQGWSQPQHF. Written as DNA, the CDR3 is TGTGCCAGCAGTTTAGGACAGGGGTGGAGTCAGCCCCAGCATTTT.

This clone occurred a few times. V and J are TRBV19 and TRBJ2-7, with 10 bases lining up with TRBD2. The CDR3 length is 17 residues. V lost 5 bases, J lost 4 bases, and 14 bases stayed unmatched. CDR1 and CDR2 (germline): LNHDA, SQIVND (reference sequence). In DNA form, the CDR3 reads TGTGCCAGTAGTCCAGGTCCCCTCACTAGCGGGGTTTACGAGCAGTACTTC. This gives the protein CASSPGPLTSGVYEQYF.

This rearrangement joins TRBV11-3 to TRBJ1-1, with D possibly matching TRBD1 (6 bases). The ends were cut back, 0 bases at V and 2 bases at J, with 16 bases in the middle. The germline CDR1 and CDR2 sequences are SGHNT and YENEEA. The CDR3 covers 17 residues. The CDR3 DNA is TGTGCCAGCAGCTTAGATAGGGGGGGCTACGACAACACTGAAGCTTTCTTT. Its translation: CASSLDRGGYDNTEAFF.

The gene calls are TRBV6-5 and TRBJ2-6, with 11 positions matching TRBD1. The CDR3 runs 15 residues. Germline CDR1 is MNHEY and CDR2 is SVGAGI. Losses at the gene ends were 6 bases for V and 3 bases for J; bases not matched to a gene: 1. The CDR3 coding sequence is TGTGCCAGCAGGGGACAGGGGGTTGGGGCCAACGTCCTGACTTTC. It yields the protein CASRGQGVGANVLTF.

This clone came up many times. The chain has TRBV4-3 and TRBJ2-7; a possible D gene is TRBD2 (6 bases). The V gene's germline CDR1 is LGHNA and CDR2 YSLEER. The CDR3 totals 16 residues. The V gene lost 0 bases and the J gene lost 3 bases, with 15 bases spanning the gap. This chain's CDR3 is CASSQEALGGSYEQYF. The DNA of the CDR3 is TGCGCCAGCAGCCAAGAAGCCCTGGGGGGTAGCTACGAGCAGTACTTC.

This clone was recorded once. V and J are TRBV7-9 and TRBJ2-5, with 12 bases that match TRBD1. Germline CDR1 and CDR2: SEHNR and FQNEAQ (reference sequence). The CDR3 length is 16 residues. V was pared by 5 bases and J by 5 bases, with 9 bases of the junction left unmatched. The CDR3 spells CASSRTGTGGLETQYF. DNA of the CDR3: TGTGCCAGCAGCCGCACGGGGACAGGGGGCTTGGAGACCCAGTACTTC.

The chain combines TRBV2 with TRBJ2-5; no clear D gene. V gave up 8 bases and J gave up 2 bases, with 12 bases separating them. The CDR3 runs to 13 residues. The germline CDR1 and CDR2 sequences are SNHLY and FYNNEI. The CDR3 here is CASSATWQETQYF. The CDR3 DNA sequence: TGTGCCAGCTCGGCGACATGGCAAGAGACCCAGTACTTC. Full variable domain (rest looked up from reference TRBV2 and TRBJ2-5): EPEVTQTPSHQVTQMGQEVILRCVPISNHLYFYWYRQILGQKVEFLVSFYNNEISEKSEIFDDQFSVERPDGSNFTLKIRSTKLEDSAMYFCASSATWQETQYFGPGTRLLVL.

The chain has TRBV7-9 and TRBJ1-4; no definite D call. Per the germline V gene, CDR1 is SEHNR and CDR2 is FQNEAQ (reference sequence). The CDR3 is 16 amino acids. Between the trimmed V and J ends, which lost 1 base and 3 bases, there was a span of 12 bases. CDR3 sequence reads: CASSLETSAANEKLFF. In nucleotides, the CDR3 is TGTGCCAGCAGCTTAGAAACTTCAGCGGCTAATGAAAAACTGTTTTTT.

The CDR3 DNA follows: TGTGCCAGCAGCGTAGGGGTCGGACTAGCGAGCGAGCAGTACTTC. It translates to CASSVGVGLASEQYF. The genes are TRBV9 and TRBJ2-7; 9 bases match TRBD2. The CDR3 sequence is 15 residues long. With V trimmed by 0 bases and J by 6 bases, 7 bases remained unmatched. CDR1 and CDR2 (germline): SGDLS, YYNGEE.

This clone was counted between two and nine times. J is TRBJ2-1 and V is TRBV19; 14 positions match TRBD2. Germline CDR1 LNHDA, CDR2 SQIVND (reference sequence). The CDR3 runs 15 residues. V shed 5 bases and J 15 bases; nucleotides not matched to a gene: 12. This chain's CDR3 is CASSSHTTSGRALFF. In nucleotides, the CDR3 is TGTGCCAGTAGTTCGCACACGACTAGCGGGAGGGCCCTGTTCTTC.

The rearrangement links TRBV6-6 to TRBJ2-5, with TRBD1 as a possible D gene (6 bases). The closer fit of TRBJ2-7 to the DNA end suggests the J call may be wrong. The CDR3 spans 16 residues. Germline assignment: CDR1 MNHNY and CDR2 SVGAGI (reference sequence). For the CDR3, the DNA is TGTGCCAGCAGTTTTGGTATGGGGGCCCCCCCCTACGAGCAGTACTTC. Its translation is CASSFGMGAPPYEQYF.

The chain couples TRBV19 to TRBJ1-2, with D tentatively TRBD1 (6 bases). The V end was cut by 3 bases, the J end by 4 bases, with 15 bases between. The CDR3 consists of 15 residues. CDR1 is LNHDA and CDR2 is SQIVND in the germline V gene (reference sequence). The CDR3 DNA reads TGTGCCAGTAGTATGGGAACGGACAGTTTCTATGGCTACACCTTC. Translation: CASSMGTDSFYGYTF.

This sequence joins TRBV27 and TRBJ1-3; 8 positions agree with TRBD1. The CDR3 contains 15 residues. Germline assignment: CDR1 MNHEY and CDR2 SMNVEV (reference sequence). Unmatched junction bases numbered 5, after V lost 6 bases and J lost 1 base. CDR3 in amino acids: CASRTGAQSGNTIYF. The CDR3 DNA sequence: TGTGCCAGCAGGACAGGGGCCCAATCTGGAAACACCATATATTTT.

The chain recombines TRBV11-2 with TRBJ1-1; D is uncertain. CDR1 and CDR2 from the germline V gene are SGHAT and FQNNGV. V was trimmed by 1 base and J by 4 bases, leaving 7 bases between them. This CDR3 is 13 amino acids long. This chain's CDR3 is CASSLVGSTEAFF. In DNA, the CDR3 is TGTGCCAGCAGCTTAGTGGGGAGCACTGAAGCTTTCTTT. Full variable domain (missing parts from reference TRBV11-2 and TRBJ1-1): EAGVAQSPRYKIIEKRQSVAFWCNPISGHATLYWYQQILGQGPKLLIQFQNNGVVDDSQLPKDRFSAERLKGVDSTLKIQPAKLEDSAVYLCASSLVGSTEAFFGQGTRLTVV.

The sample holds a few counts of this clone. This rearrangement joins TRBV27 to TRBJ1-2; perhaps TRBD1 as D (6 bases). V was pared by 8 bases and J by 2 bases, with 15 bases between. In germline, CDR1 is MNHEY, CDR2 SMNVEV (reference sequence). The CDR3 consists of 14 residues. CDR3 DNA sequence: TGTGCCAGCGGTAGGCCAGGGGCGAACTATGGCTACACCTTC. Translated, it gives CASGRPGANYGYTF.

The rearrangement joins TRBV29-1 to TRBJ1-5; TRBD1 matches 7 bases. Germline lookup yields CDR1 SQVTM and CDR2 ANQGSEA. The CDR3 loop spans 14 amino acids. With V trimmed by 6 bases and J by 2 bases, 7 bases remained unmatched. CDR3 coding DNA: TGCAGCGTCGGGGGCGGACAGGGCAATCAGCCCCAGCATTTT. The encoded protein is CSVGGGQGNQPQHF.

The V call is TRBV5-1, the J call TRBJ1-2; 9 nucleotides line up with TRBD1. This CDR3 region has 17 residues. The junction had 12 bases not matched to a gene; V was cut back by 3 bases and J by 3 bases. CDR1 is SGHRS, CDR2 YFSETQ, per germline. The CDR3 loop reads CASSSAGGDRAHYGYTF. CDR3 nucleotides: TGCGCCAGCAGCTCAGCTGGGGGGGACAGGGCGCACTATGGCTACACCTTC.

V usage is TRBV18 and J usage is TRBJ1-4; tentatively, D is TRBD1 (6 bases). V gave up 3 bases and J gave up 8 bases, with 7 bases separating them. The CDR3 extends over 12 amino acids. Germline V lookup: CDR1 KGHSH, CDR2 LQKENI. As DNA, the CDR3 is TGTGCCAGCTCACCGGACAGAGAAAAACTGTTTTTT. Its protein is CASSPDREKLFF.